The 5 T cell receptor beta chains below come from one sample, sequenced in a study of T cell changes during pregnancy in multiple sclerosis. Method: immunoSEQ multiplex PCR; TCRdb's copy keeps in-frame clones and lacks some. The sample has approximately 70,000 clones, around nine tenths seen once. The sample here was CD4+ T cells from peripheral blood mononuclear cells, taken before pregnancy. The receptors here all came from a female donor with multiple sclerosis, enrolled in a pregnancy study.

The chain uses TRBV19 and TRBJ2-3; TRBD2 agrees at 12 bases. V was pared by 4 bases and J by 6 bases, with 5 bases of the junction left unmatched. The germline V gene has CDR1 LNHDA and CDR2 SQIVND (reference sequence). The CDR3 is 15 amino acids. The CDR3, as DNA: TGTGCCAGTAGTAGGACTAGCGGGGCCCTTGATACGCAGTATTTT. Translating it yields CASSRTSGALDTQYF.

The V and J genes are TRBV9 and TRBJ2-5, with TRBD1 matching 9 bases. The CDR3 extends over 15 amino acids. Germline V gene lookup returns CDR1 SGDLS and CDR2 YYNGEE. Trimming at V came to 4 bases and at J to 4 bases, leaving 8 bases not matched to a gene. The CDR3 DNA reads TGTGCCAGCAGCCCCCGGACAGGGGTGGGAGAGACCCAGTACTTC. It translates to CASSPRTGVGETQYF.

The chain joins TRBV6-1 to TRBJ2-2; D possibly corresponds to TRBD2 (6 bases). Trimming took 1 base from V and 0 from J, leaving 9 bases between them. The CDR3 runs to 16 residues. Germline lookup yields CDR1 MNHNS and CDR2 SASEGT. The CDR3 DNA follows: TGTGCCAGCAGTGAAGGCGGGACTGCGAACACCGGGGAGCTGTTTTTT. Translating it yields CASSEGGTANTGELFF.

This sequence joins TRBV5-4 and TRBJ2-1; 7 bases align to TRBD1. The CDR3 has 15 amino acids. The V segment lost 0 bases and the J segment 8 bases; nucleotides outside the gene matches: 8. The germline V gene encodes CDR1 SGHNT and CDR2 YYREEE (reference sequence). The CDR3 nucleotides read TGTGCCAGCAGCTTGGTAGGCCGACAGGGCGATGAGCAGTTCTTC. It encodes CASSLVGRQGDEQFF.

This clone was seen just once. The chain carries TRBV9 and TRBJ1-2; the D is unclear. V gave up 4 bases and J gave up 2 bases, with 12 bases separating them. Germline CDR1 and CDR2: SGDLS and YYNGEE. The CDR3 has 14 residues. The CDR3 here is CASSPLGPNYGYTF. The CDR3 DNA reads TGTGCCAGCAGCCCCCTGGGCCCCAACTATGGCTACACCTTC.